The rows below give T cell receptor beta chains drawn from one sample of a study of post-analysis software for immune sequencing data. TCRdb reanalysed the PCR reads using MiXCR and keeps one entry per CDR3 protein. The table lists some 890,000 distinct CDR3 sequences, under 70% of them singletons. The sample was blood. The origin of the receptors is a girl aged 5-17 years with multiple sclerosis. The conserved cysteine and the conserved F or W are not part of the CDR3 here. Each record gives: clone size, V gene, CDR3 length, CDR3 protein. Size values are once, few and many counts, or a class for expanded clones, and some rows have none.

>few|TRBV29-1|10
SAEDRNYGYT
>NA|TRBV5-1|10
ASSLAGNEAF
>NA|TRBV4-1|16
ASSQDRRGLISGNTIY
>few|TRBV29-1|10
SVETGSDTQY
>NA|TRBV9|13
ASSVVLPGANVLT
>NA|TRBV5-1|14
ASSLVGLATNEKLF
>few|TRBV12-3/TRBV12-4|12
ASSLGHQNTEAF
>once|TRBV5-1|13
ASSLGGYSSYEQY
>NA|TRBV24-1|14
ATSDAGLAPVNEQF
>few|TRBV5-6|13
ASSLVRAGANVLT
>few|TRBV12-3/TRBV12-4|13
ASNSGGGAADTQY
>NA|TRBV7-9|14
ASSLAGGLEGETQY
>NA|TRBV12-3/TRBV12-4|12
ASSLIERTGTQY
>NA|TRBV12-3/TRBV12-4|11
ASSTGGLQPQH
>NA|TRBV12-3/TRBV12-4|11
ASTTTRKETQY
>NA|TRBV6-2/TRBV6-3|15
ASSYRGSDRPYNEQF
>NA|TRBV6-5|13
ASSYDGTSRDEQY
>few|TRBV7-9|13
ASNPSGRVNSPLH
>NA|TRBV7-9|15
ASSSGTPYSAKNIQY
>NA|TRBV5-1|14
ASSLATSGAVHEQY
>few|TRBV20-1|12
SARTGGSYNEQY
>NA|TRBV29-1|12
SVGQWAGVQPQH
>few|TRBV2|9
ASTGTFEQY
>once|TRBV12-3/TRBV12-4|11
ASGTSSSYGQY
>few|TRBV4-1|12
ASSPGQINYGYT
>NA|TRBV3-1|10
ASSQAGHAQY
>few|TRBV6-6|11
ASSREVSYEQY
>few|TRBV20-1|13
SAYGSLAASYEQY
>NA|TRBV6-5|13
ASSYLSGSHYEQY
>NA|TRBV27|12
ASRLGTGLNIQY
>NA|TRBV27|15
ASRGQGIVSGANVLT
>NA|TRBV5-1|12
ASSTDVQRDIQY
>NA|TRBV12-3/TRBV12-4|15
ASSLGFGGQGSDEQY
>NA|TRBV29-1|11
SVGTGEDYGYT
>NA|TRBV20-1|13
SAPGGERLTDTQY
>NA|TRBV5-1|12
ASSLGPGIGEQF
>few|TRBV29-1|10
SVTASSYEQY
>NA|TRBV4-2|11
ASSQEAGTEKF
>NA|TRBV5-1|11
ASRFQRGTEAF
>few|TRBV7-2|11
ASSYDPRDEQY